Listed below are T cell receptor beta chains from one sample, sequenced in a study of T cell repertoires in cytomegalovirus infection. TCRdb fed the reads into MiXCR, producing one record per CDR3 protein. Here the sample spans about 97,000 distinct CDR3 sequences, more than 15% being singletons. Sequenced material: PBMCs. The receptors come from a human donor in good health (CMV status not recorded). Some clones in this sample may be carry-over from other donors' samples. Both conserved end residues are part of each CDR3. A D gene is named only where the DNA matches it firmly. Clone size is shown for a subset of rows, as once, few, many or a class of expanded clone.

v_call: TRBV2; clone_size: NA; d_call: NA; j_call: TRBJ2-3; cdr3_aa: CASNGRVATDTQYF; cdr3_nt: TGTGCCAGCAACGGTCGGGTTGCCACAGATACGCAGTATTTT
v_call: TRBV12-3/TRBV12-4; clone_size: few; d_call: NA; j_call: TRBJ2-5; cdr3_aa: CASSFRGEETQYF; cdr3_nt: TGTGCCAGCAGTTTTAGGGGTGAAGAGACCCAGTACTTC
v_call: TRBV7-9; clone_size: few; d_call: NA; j_call: TRBJ1-2; cdr3_aa: CASSLSGAHPGYTF; cdr3_nt: TGTGCCAGCAGCTTATCAGGGGCCCACCCTGGCTACACCTTC
v_call: TRBV7-6; clone_size: many; d_call: TRBD2; j_call: TRBJ2-5; cdr3_aa: CASSFGRVETQYF; cdr3_nt: TGTGCCAGCAGCTTTGGGAGGGTAGAGACCCAGTACTTC
v_call: TRBV6-1; clone_size: few; d_call: NA; j_call: TRBJ1-6; cdr3_aa: CASSSGDHSPLHF; cdr3_nt: TGTGCCAGCAGTTCCGGCGACCACTCACCCCTCCACTTT
v_call: TRBV5-1; clone_size: NA; d_call: NA; j_call: TRBJ2-2; cdr3_aa: CASSLNDRTGELFF; cdr3_nt: TGCGCCAGCAGCCTGAATGACAGAACCGGGGAGCTGTTTTTT
v_call: TRBV29-1; clone_size: many; d_call: TRBD2; j_call: TRBJ2-3; cdr3_aa: CSEIAGGTDTQYF; cdr3_nt: TGCAGCGAGATAGCGGGCGGCACAGATACGCAGTATTTT
v_call: TRBV20-1; clone_size: few; d_call: NA; j_call: TRBJ2-2; cdr3_aa: CSARDLPPDTGELFF; cdr3_nt: TGCAGTGCTAGAGATCTTCCCCCTGACACCGGGGAGCTGTTTTTT
v_call: TRBV7-3; clone_size: many; d_call: NA; j_call: TRBJ2-3; cdr3_aa: CASSLQANTATDTQYF; cdr3_nt: TGTGCCAGCAGCTTACAGGCAAACACCGCCACAGATACGCAGTATTTT
v_call: TRBV7-2; clone_size: many; d_call: NA; j_call: TRBJ2-1; cdr3_aa: CASSLTRYSYNEQFF; cdr3_nt: TGTGCCAGCAGCTTAACCAGGTATTCCTACAATGAGCAGTTCTTC
v_call: TRBV30; clone_size: NA; d_call: TRBD1; j_call: TRBJ2-2; cdr3_aa: CACPGTGFTGELFF; cdr3_nt: TGTGCCTGCCCCGGGACAGGATTCACCGGGGAGCTGTTTTTT
v_call: TRBV10-3; clone_size: NA; d_call: TRBD2; j_call: TRBJ2-1; cdr3_aa: CATGNSGGRSSYNEQFF; cdr3_nt: TGTGCCACCGGGAATAGCGGGGGCCGAAGCTCCTACAATGAGCAGTTCTTC
v_call: TRBV27; clone_size: NA; d_call: TRBD2; j_call: TRBJ2-2; cdr3_aa: CARSLTGTMDTGELFF; cdr3_nt: TGTGCCCGCAGCCTCACCGGGACTATGGACACCGGGGAGCTGTTTTTT
v_call: TRBV29-1; clone_size: few; d_call: NA; j_call: TRBJ2-1; cdr3_aa: CSVDGGSSSYNEQFF; cdr3_nt: TGCAGCGTCGACGGAGGGTCGAGCTCCTACAATGAGCAGTTCTTC
v_call: TRBV12-3/TRBV12-4; clone_size: many; d_call: TRBD1; j_call: TRBJ1-2; cdr3_aa: CASSLVGQANYGYTF; cdr3_nt: TGTGCCAGCAGTTTAGTGGGACAGGCTAACTATGGCTACACCTTC
v_call: TRBV20-1; clone_size: NA; d_call: TRBD2; j_call: TRBJ2-5; cdr3_aa: CSARDSLLRGGTQETQYF; cdr3_nt: TGCAGTGCTAGAGATAGTCTCCTGCGGGGGGGCACACAAGAGACCCAGTACTTC
v_call: TRBV18; clone_size: NA; d_call: NA; j_call: TRBJ2-2; cdr3_aa: CASSPQGAGELFF; cdr3_nt: TGTGCCAGCTCACCACAGGGAGCCGGGGAGCTGTTTTTT
v_call: TRBV7-9; clone_size: many; d_call: NA; j_call: TRBJ2-1; cdr3_aa: CASSQGVVGPSSYNEQFF; cdr3_nt: TGTGCCAGCAGCCAAGGGGTGGTCGGCCCAAGCTCCTACAATGAGCAGTTCTTC
v_call: TRBV7-2; clone_size: many; d_call: NA; j_call: TRBJ2-5; cdr3_aa: CASSSTRGGETQYF; cdr3_nt: TGTGCCAGCAGCTCGACACGAGGGGGAGAGACCCAGTACTTC
v_call: TRBV29-1; clone_size: NA; d_call: TRBD1; j_call: TRBJ1-1; cdr3_aa: CSVGQDESTEAFF; cdr3_nt: TGCAGCGTGGGACAGGATGAGAGCACTGAAGCTTTCTTT
v_call: TRBV20-1; clone_size: few; d_call: TRBD2; j_call: TRBJ2-2; cdr3_aa: CSALPFWTSGGPTPNTGELFF; cdr3_nt: TGCAGTGCACTTCCGTTCTGGACTAGCGGGGGCCCCACCCCGAACACCGGGGAGCTGTTTTTT
v_call: TRBV9; clone_size: few; d_call: TRBD1; j_call: TRBJ2-1; cdr3_aa: CASSIQGNSYNEQFF; cdr3_nt: TGTGCCAGCAGCATACAGGGGAACTCCTACAATGAGCAGTTCTTC
v_call: TRBV29-1; clone_size: NA; d_call: TRBD1; j_call: TRBJ1-5; cdr3_aa: CSVAGGQGRSNQPQHF; cdr3_nt: TGCAGCGTTGCCGGTGGACAGGGAAGGAGCAATCAGCCCCAGCATTTT
v_call: TRBV4-1; clone_size: NA; d_call: TRBD1; j_call: TRBJ1-4; cdr3_aa: CASSQTGTGREKLFF; cdr3_nt: TGCGCCAGCAGCCAGACCGGGACAGGTCGAGAAAAACTGTTTTTT
v_call: TRBV6-5; clone_size: many; d_call: TRBD1; j_call: TRBJ1-5; cdr3_aa: CASSSDRGDNQPQHF; cdr3_nt: TGTGCCAGCAGTTCTGACAGGGGCGACAATCAGCCCCAGCATTTT
v_call: TRBV19; clone_size: NA; d_call: TRBD1; j_call: TRBJ1-1; cdr3_aa: CASSSSGQGRTPYWNTEAFF; cdr3_nt: TGTGCCAGTAGTTCATCGGGACAGGGTCGAACTCCCTATTGGAACACTGAAGCTTTCTTT
v_call: TRBV15; clone_size: NA; d_call: NA; j_call: TRBJ2-2; cdr3_aa: CATSRVNVGNANTGELFF; cdr3_nt: TGTGCCACCAGCAGAGTAAACGTAGGCAACGCGAACACCGGGGAGCTGTTTTTT
v_call: TRBV7-9; clone_size: many; d_call: NA; j_call: TRBJ2-1; cdr3_aa: CASSSAAREGSYNEQFF; cdr3_nt: TGTGCCAGCAGCTCGGCAGCAAGAGAGGGGTCCTACAATGAGCAGTTCTTC